The 10 T cell receptor beta chains presented below share a single source sample, sequenced in a study of T cell changes during pregnancy in multiple sclerosis (dated by TCRdb to between 2017 and 2020). The library was made by the immunoSEQ multiplex PCR assay. Not all clones reach the TCRdb copy of this immuneACCESS table, which keeps in-frame sequences only. Checked studies attribute under half of the gap to unresolved V genes and leave the rest unexplained. The sample table lists some 64,000 clones, around 92% of them with a count of one. The ten top clones hold 1.4% to 1.5% of the sample. This specimen was peripheral blood, taken after pregnancy. The receptors come from a female donor with multiple sclerosis, enrolled in a pregnancy study.

The V gene is TRBV9, the J gene TRBJ2-2; 7 bases line up with TRBD1. V was clipped by 3 bases and J by 5 bases; unmatched bases: 7. The CDR3 loop spans 15 amino acids. Germline V gene sequence: CDR1 SGDLS, CDR2 YYNGEE. CDR3 sequence reads: CASSAQGLRTGELFF. The CDR3 DNA follows: TGTGCCAGCAGCGCACAGGGGTTGAGGACCGGGGAGCTGTTTTTT.

The chain carries TRBV6-4 and TRBJ1-1, with 7 bases that match TRBD1. The CDR3 is 17 amino acids. CDR1 and CDR2 from the germline V gene are MRHNA and SNTAGT. V gave up 9 bases and J gave up 10 bases; unmatched junction bases: 26. The CDR3 DNA is TGTGCCAGGGCCTATTGTCTTGACTTGACAGGGAGAAGGGTAGCTTTCTTT. Residues: CARAYCLDLTGRRVAFF.

This chain connects TRBV5-4 to TRBJ2-2; TRBD2 is a possible D gene (6 bases). The CDR3 has 16 amino acids. With 5 bases removed from V and 4 bases from J, the gap between germline ends came to 18 bases. Per germline, CDR1 SGHNT and CDR2 YYREEE (reference sequence). Here the CDR3 reads CASSSPSTRSTGELFF. The CDR3 coding sequence is TGTGCCAGCAGTTCCCCTTCGACTAGGTCCACCGGGGAGCTGTTTTTT.

This chain links TRBV13 with TRBJ2-7; D is perhaps TRBD2 (6 bases). This CDR3 has 14 amino acids. The V end lost 5 bases, the J end lost 2 bases, and 13 bases lay between the germline ends. Looked up from germline, CDR1 is PRHDT and CDR2 is FYEKMQ (reference sequence). CDR3 sequence: CASSPPGVTYEQYF. Here the CDR3 DNA reads TGTGCCAGCAGCCCTCCGGGGGTAACCTACGAGCAGTACTTC.

The gene calls are TRBV5-4 and TRBJ2-5; D is possibly TRBD2 (6 bases). This CDR3 contains 14 residues. Trimming took off 3 bases at V and 4 bases at J, with 13 bases between the two ends. Germline V lookup: CDR1 SGHNT, CDR2 YYREEE (reference sequence). The DNA for the CDR3 is TGTGCCAGCAGCTGGGGGGACCGCCCAGAGACCCAGTACTTC. Encoded protein: CASSWGDRPETQYF.

V gene TRBV7-7 combines with J gene TRBJ2-1, with a possible D match to TRBD1 (5 bases). Trimming cost V 0 bases and J 8 bases, with 8 bases left between them. In germline, CDR1 is SSHAT, CDR2 FNYEAQ (reference sequence). The CDR3 totals 13 residues. The CDR3 loop is CASSLAQGDEQFF. CDR3 coding DNA: TGTGCCAGCAGCTTAGCCCAGGGCGATGAGCAGTTCTTC. The full variable domain, completed using reference TRBV7-7 and TRBJ2-1, is GAGVSQSPRYKVTKRGQDVTLRCDPISSHATLYWYQQALGQGPEFLTYFNYEAQPDKSGLPSDRFSAERPEGSISTLTIQRTEQRDSAMYRCASSLAQGDEQFFGPGTRLTVL.

The chain uses TRBV10-3 and TRBJ2-3, with 9 bases matching TRBD1. This CDR3 spans 14 amino acids. V shed 4 bases, J shed 4 bases, and the junction held 3 bases outside the gene matches. In germline, CDR1 is ENHRY, CDR2 SYGVKD. The CDR3 is CAISADRGPDTQYF. CDR3 nucleotides: TGTGCCATCAGTGCGGACAGGGGACCAGATACGCAGTATTTT.

The V gene is TRBV27, the J gene TRBJ2-2; 7 nucleotides line up with TRBD1. With V trimmed by 3 bases and J by 7 bases, 5 bases remained unmatched. The germline V gene encodes CDR1 MNHEY and CDR2 SMNVEV (reference sequence). The CDR3 has 14 amino acids. CDR3 bases: TGTGCCAGCAGTTTGGGGACAGAAGTCGGGGAGCTGTTTTTT. As protein: CASSLGTEVGELFF.

This clone was seen just once. The rearrangement uses TRBV28 and TRBJ1-5; 11 nucleotides line up with TRBD1. The germline V gene has CDR1 MDHEN and CDR2 SYDVKM. The CDR3 is 15 amino acids. V was pared by 6 bases and J by 5 bases, with 6 bases of the junction left unmatched. Here the CDR3 DNA reads TGTGCCAGCAGGAAGGACAGGGGGCGTCATCAGCCCCAGCATTTT. Encoded protein: CASRKDRGRHQPQHF.

The V call is TRBV5-1, the J call TRBJ2-7, with 9 bases identical to TRBD1. Per the germline V gene, CDR1 is SGHRS and CDR2 is YFSETQ. CDR3 size: 16 residues. The ends lost 4 bases at V and 1 base at J; junction bases unmatched: 9. The CDR3 DNA follows: TGCGCCAGCAGCACGACAGGGGGTGCGGGATCCTACGAGCAGTACTTC. The encoded protein is CASSTTGGAGSYEQYF.